These 17 T cell receptor beta chains originate from one sample sequenced in a study of blood T cell repertoires in COVID-19. The table came from immunoSEQ multiplex PCR; TCRdb's copy has only in-frame clones and leaves some out. In the table there are more than 300,000 clones, about 89% of which are singletons. Sequencing was done on a sample of peripheral blood. These receptors were collected from a young woman with COVID-19, enrolled during active disease.

The CDR3 DNA sequence: TGTGCCAGCAGCCGGACCAGCCAGACAGGGAGCACTGAAGCTTTCTTT. It is translated as CASSRTSQTGSTEAFF. The chain combines TRBV3-1 (or the pseudogene TRBV3-2) with TRBJ1-1, with 7 nucleotides matching TRBD1. Germline V gives CDR1 LGHDT, CDR2 YNNKEL (reference sequence). V was clipped by 4 bases and J by 4 bases; unmatched bases: 12. The CDR3 sequence is 16 residues long.

A single count supports this clone. In the same sample, other DNA sequences code for this CDR3. The V and J genes are TRBV10-1 and TRBJ1-1; 8 bases align to TRBD1. CDR1 and CDR2 (germline): WNHNN, SYGVQD (reference sequence). V shed 8 bases, J shed 4 bases, and the junction held 6 bases outside the gene matches. CDR3 length equals 13 residues. The CDR3 loop is CASSDRVGTEAFF. In DNA form, the CDR3 reads TGCGCCAGCTCGGACAGGGTGGGCACTGAAGCTTTCTTT.

This clone showed up just a few times. The chain employs TRBV4-1 and TRBJ2-2, with D possibly TRBD1 on 6 matching bases. Per the germline V gene, CDR1 is MGHRA and CDR2 is YSYEKL. CDR3 length: 16 amino acids. V shed 4 bases and J shed 4 bases, with 16 bases lying between them. The CDR3 DNA is TGCGCCAGCAGCCGCCGGGACATGGGAATCACCGGGGAGCTGTTTTTT. Translation gives CASSRRDMGITGELFF.

The chain employs TRBV18 and TRBJ1-1; 8 bases are a match to TRBD1. J lost 4 bases, V lost 3 bases, and 4 bases had no gene match. From germline, CDR1 is KGHSH and CDR2 LQKENI. The CDR3 runs 14 residues. In DNA, the CDR3 is TGTGCCAGCTCACCCACAGGGGGATTCACTGAAGCTTTCTTT. As protein: CASSPTGGFTEAFF.

The chain recombines TRBV10-1 with TRBJ2-3; D is perhaps TRBD2 (5 bases). The CDR3 is 13 amino acids. CDR1 is WNHNN and CDR2 is SYGVQD in the germline V gene (reference sequence). The ends were cut back, 6 bases at V and 3 bases at J, with 10 bases in the middle. The CDR3 region has the DNA TGCGCCAGCAGCGGACTCCAGACAGATACGCAGTATTTT. Translated, it gives CASSGLQTDTQYF.

The CDR3 sequence: CASSYSPGLAGGGELFF. CDR3 in DNA: TGTGCCAGCAGTTATTCGCCGGGACTAGCGGGAGGCGGGGAGCTGTTTTTT. V and J are TRBV6-2 or TRBV6-3 and TRBJ2-2; TRBD2 matches at 15 bases. This CDR3 is 17 amino acids long. V lost 3 bases, J lost 7 bases, and 6 bases stayed unmatched. CDR1 is MNHEY, CDR2 SVGEGT, per germline.

This sequence joins TRBV7-2 and TRBJ2-5; TRBD2 aligns across 11 bases. With 1 base clipped from V and 4 bases from J, the junction kept 2 bases outside the gene matches. Germline CDR1 and CDR2: SGHTA and FQGNSA. CDR3 size: 15 residues. This CDR3 reads CASSLGLAGGETQYF. The CDR3 DNA is TGTGCCAGCAGCTTAGGGCTAGCGGGAGGAGAGACCCAGTACTTC.

This chain links TRBV7-3 with TRBJ2-1, with 12 bases fitting TRBD2. J gave up 6 bases and V 6 bases, and 3 bases lay outside the gene matches. CDR1 and CDR2 from the germline V gene are SGHTA and FQGTGA. This CDR3 comprises 14 residues. The DNA for the CDR3 is TGTGCCAGCAGACTAGCGGGAGGTGGCAATGAGCAGTTCTTC. Translation: CASRLAGGGNEQFF.

The chain is built from TRBV4-3 and TRBJ2-4; D is possibly TRBD2 (6 bases). CDR1 and CDR2 (germline): LGHNA, YSLEER. The CDR3 loop spans 17 amino acids. V lost 4 bases to trimming and J lost 0 bases, with 16 bases between them. The CDR3, as DNA: TGCGCCAGCAGCCCCGGGTCGCGCGGGATAGCCAAAAACATTCAGTACTTC. Translated, it gives CASSPGSRGIAKNIQYF.

The V gene is TRBV11-2, the J gene TRBJ2-1; no clear D. CDR1 is SGHAT, CDR2 FQNNGV, per germline. The CDR3 covers 17 residues. The V gene lost 1 base and the J gene lost 2 bases, with 15 bases spanning the gap. CDR3 residues: CASSLALPVSAYNEQFF. As DNA, the CDR3 is TGTGCCAGCAGCTTAGCGTTACCCGTATCGGCCTACAATGAGCAGTTCTTC.

This chain uses TRBV3-1 (or the pseudogene TRBV3-2) with TRBJ2-7, with TRBD2 matching 10 bases. CDR1 and CDR2 from the germline V gene are LGHDT and YNNKEL (reference sequence). This CDR3 comprises 15 residues. Trimming took 4 bases from V and 9 from J; bases not matched to a gene: 12. CDR3 bases: TGTGCCAGCAGCCCCGGACTAGCGGTCCCTTGGGGGCAGTACTTC. As protein: CASSPGLAVPWGQYF.

This clone appeared once. This chain links TRBV7-8 with TRBJ2-1, with D tentatively TRBD2 (6 bases). Trimming took 1 base from V and 0 from J, leaving 10 bases between them. From germline, CDR1 is SGHVS and CDR2 FQNEAQ. The CDR3 has 16 amino acids. The CDR3 DNA sequence: TGTGCCAGCAGCTTAGGGGACTTGAGCTCCTACAATGAGCAGTTCTTC. Translation: CASSLGDLSSYNEQFF.

The chain is built from TRBV4-3 and TRBJ2-7; D possibly corresponds to TRBD2 (5 bases). Germline V gene data show CDR1 as LGHNA and CDR2 as YSLEER. CDR3 size: 13 residues. Trimming removed 4 bases from V and 2 bases from J, with 9 bases in between. This CDR3 is CASSLGLTYEQYF. The CDR3 coding sequence is TGCGCCAGCAGCCTCGGACTTACCTACGAGCAGTACTTC.

The chain combines TRBV2 with TRBJ2-4; D might be TRBD2 (6 bases). CDR1 and CDR2 from the germline V gene are SNHLY and FYNNEI. CDR3 length: 14 amino acids. Trimming removed 8 bases at V and 1 base at J, with 12 bases between. CDR3 region: CASQEGRAKNIQYF. Here the CDR3 DNA reads TGTGCCAGCCAAGAGGGGAGGGCCAAAAACATTCAGTACTTC.

The V and J genes are TRBV6-6 and TRBJ1-5; no definite D call. CDR3 length: 18 residues. Germline V CDR1 and CDR2: MNHNY, SVGAGI (reference sequence). V lost 5 bases to trimming and J lost 0 bases, with 20 bases between them. The CDR3 loop is CASSLKDGLQYSNQPQHF. The CDR3 DNA follows: TGTGCCAGCAGTCTGAAGGACGGACTCCAATATAGCAATCAGCCCCAGCATTTT.

V usage is TRBV4-3 and J usage is TRBJ1-5; D is undetermined. The CDR3 sequence is 17 residues long. CDR1 LGHNA and CDR2 YSLEER come from the germline V gene. Trimming shortened V by 0 bases and J by 2 bases, and 14 bases separated the two germline ends. The CDR3 DNA is TGCGCCAGCAGCCAAGAAAAGTCCGTCGGAGGCAATCAGCCCCAGCATTTT. Encoded protein: CASSQEKSVGGNQPQHF.

A note on this clone: Within the sample, other DNA sequences also encode this same CDR3. V is TRBV5-1 and J is TRBJ1-1, with 7 bases matching TRBD1. The CDR3 runs to 14 residues. V lost 0 bases to trimming and J lost 4 bases; unmatched junction nucleotides: 3. Germline-derived CDR1 and CDR2 are SGHRS and YFSETQ. The CDR3 region is CASSLAGGGTEAFF. The CDR3 coding sequence is TGCGCCAGCAGCTTGGCAGGGGGAGGCACTGAAGCTTTCTTT.